A selection of T cell receptor beta chains follows, all from one sample in a study of T cell responses to AZD1222 COVID-19 vaccine. Clones were sequenced by immunoSEQ multiplex PCR, and TCRdb holds only the in-frame ones, with some missing. The profile shows about 120,000 clones, approximately 90% of them singletons. Sequencing used peripheral blood, obtained on day 0 of AZD1222 vaccination. These TCRs come from an adult in good health. The CDR3 runs from the conserved cysteine through the conserved F or W. The D gene is left open where the match is weak. Size is omitted from some rows. Given values are once, few, many or a class for expanded clones.

D: .
size: .
J: TRBJ1-1
length: 11
V: TRBV6-5
CDR3: CASTRGQAAFF
DNA: TGTGCCAGCACCCGGGGGCAGGCAGCTTTCTTT

D: TRBD2
size: few
J: TRBJ2-7
length: 15
V: TRBV5-6
CDR3: CASSFSVLAGDEQYF
DNA: TGTGCCAGCAGCTTCTCCGTTCTAGCGGGAGACGAGCAGTACTTC

D: .
size: .
J: TRBJ1-2
length: 13
V: TRBV12-5
CDR3: CASGLSGYYGYTF
DNA: TGTGCTAGTGGTTTGTCCGGGTACTATGGCTACACCTTC

D: TRBD2
size: .
J: TRBJ2-7
length: 14
V: TRBV29-1
CDR3: CSVEESGSSYEQYF
DNA: TGCAGCGTTGAAGAGAGCGGGAGCTCCTACGAGCAGTACTTC

D: TRBD1
size: .
J: TRBJ1-1
length: 16
V: TRBV4-3
CDR3: CASSQYTGSGGTEAFF
DNA: TGCGCCAGCAGCCAATACACGGGGTCAGGGGGCACTGAAGCTTTCTTT

D: .
size: .
J: TRBJ1-5
length: 15
V: TRBV2
CDR3: CASSDGVSFNQPQHF
DNA: TGTGCCAGCAGTGACGGGGTATCGTTCAATCAGCCCCAGCATTTT

D: .
size: .
J: TRBJ1-5
length: 13
V: TRBV28
CDR3: CASSSFGFQPQHF
DNA: TGTGCCAGCAGTTCTTTTGGGTTTCAGCCCCAGCATTTT

D: .
size: once
J: TRBJ1-6
length: 13
V: TRBV27
CDR3: CASSWMNNSPLHF
DNA: TGTGCCAGCAGTTGGATGAATAATTCACCCCTCCACTTT

D: TRBD1
size: .
J: TRBJ1-6
length: 15
V: TRBV11-2
CDR3: CASSLVQGGGSPLHF
DNA: TGTGCCAGCAGCTTGGTTCAAGGGGGCGGTTCACCCCTCCACTTT

D: .
size: few
J: TRBJ2-1
length: 11
V: TRBV7-2
CDR3: CASSWGGEQFF
DNA: TGTGCCAGCAGCTGGGGCGGTGAGCAGTTCTTC

D: .
size: .
J: TRBJ1-2
length: 13
V: TRBV28
CDR3: CASRSVTPYGYTF
DNA: TGTGCCAGCAGGTCGGTGACCCCCTATGGCTACACCTTC

D: .
size: .
J: TRBJ2-2
length: 14
V: TRBV6-5
CDR3: CASRRGFDTGELFF
DNA: TGTGCCAGCAGAAGGGGATTCGACACCGGGGAGCTGTTTTTT

D: .
size: .
J: TRBJ1-1
length: 19
V: TRBV7-9
CDR3: CASSSPPGTQDTPNTEAFF
DNA: TGTGCCAGCAGCTCCCCGCCGGGTACGCAAGATACCCCGAACACTGAAGCTTTCTTT

D: .
size: .
J: TRBJ1-5
length: 16
V: TRBV19
CDR3: CASSLSPWDRDQPQHF
DNA: TGTGCCAGTAGCTTATCTCCCTGGGACCGAGATCAGCCCCAGCATTTT

D: .
size: once
J: TRBJ1-6
length: 13
V: TRBV27
CDR3: CASSLSTNSPLHF
DNA: TGTGCCAGCAGTTTATCGACCAATTCACCCCTCCACTTT

D: TRBD1
size: few
J: TRBJ1-1
length: 17
V: TRBV2
CDR3: CASSARDRGLLNTEAFF
DNA: TGTGCCAGCAGTGCCCGGGACAGGGGGCTCCTGAACACTGAAGCTTTCTTT

D: TRBD1
size: .
J: TRBJ1-1
length: 14
V: TRBV5-6
CDR3: CASSLGTGNTEAFF
DNA: TGTGCCAGCAGCTTGGGGACAGGGAACACTGAAGCTTTCTTT